Each of the 25 T cell receptor beta chains below was sequenced from the same sample in a study of T-cell reconstitution after alpha-beta-depleted transplantation in children (TCRdb year 2016). Receptor libraries were prepared by PCR. The data were produced on an Illumina HiSeq 2500. To normalize quantification of the TCRbeta repertoire, the TCR libraries were built with molecular barcoding that relied on unique molecular identifiers. Through fastp at Q25 and MiXCR, TCRdb rebuilt clones from the public reads, retaining in-frame beta chains. Each record represents a unique CDR3 protein, reported with the most common genes and DNA among its rows. In this sample the table shows about 470,000 distinct CDR3 sequences, about 45% of which occur a single time. Together, the top ten hold around a quarter of the sample. This sample's treatment or condition label indicates: allogeneic hematopoietic cell transplantation with graft depleted of TCRalphabeta T cells and CD19 B cells.

Sequencing used PBMCs, obtained before TCRalphabeta/CD19-depleted stem cell transplant. The receptors originated from a girl aged 2 to 10 with aplastic anemia, due to receive a stem cell transplant.

The chain uses TRBV7-9 and TRBJ1-2; D ambiguous. The CDR3 is made up of 11 amino acids. Germline CDR1 and CDR2: SEHNR and FQNEAQ (reference sequence). Trimming shortened V by 5 bases and J by 10 bases, and 11 bases separated the two germline ends. CDR3 sequence (DNA): TGTGCCAGCAGCATAGAGCCCACCTACACCTTC. Its translation is CASSIEPTYTF.

This clonotype was detected many times. The J gene is TRBJ1-1, the V gene TRBV6-1; tentative D call: TRBD1 (5 bases). Germline CDR1 reads MNHNS; CDR2 reads SASEGT. V lost 3 bases and J 6 bases, leaving 11 bases between the germline ends. This CDR3 is built from 13 residues. The CDR3 DNA reads as TGTGCCAGCAGTGATACGGGGGTGTCTGAAGCTTTCTTT. Protein sequence: CASSDTGVSEAFF.

The table lists this clonotype with many counts. This chain uses TRBV20-1 with TRBJ1-5, with TRBD1 matching 7 bases. Germline lookup yields CDR1 DFQATT and CDR2 SNEGSKA (reference sequence). CDR3 length: 12 residues. V dropped 3 bases and J dropped 5; count of bases not matched to a gene: 1. The chain's CDR3 is CSASGQDQPQHF. The CDR3 DNA follows: TGCAGTGCTAGCGGACAGGATCAGCCCCAGCATTTT.

The chain employs TRBV10-3 and TRBJ2-1, with 11 bases fitting TRBD2. CDR3 length: 15 amino acids. Trimming removed 5 bases from V and 6 bases from J; junction bases left unmatched: 6. Per the germline V gene, CDR1 is ENHRY and CDR2 is SYGVKD. CDR3 sequence reads: CAISSGTSGLNEQFF. The CDR3 region has the DNA TGTGCCATCAGTTCCGGGACTAGCGGACTCAATGAGCAGTTCTTC.

This clonotype occurred many times. The V and J genes are TRBV6-1 and TRBJ2-1, with 12 nucleotides matching TRBD1. V was clipped by 6 bases and J by 8 bases; unmatched bases: 8. Germline V lookup: CDR1 MNHNS, CDR2 SASEGT. The CDR3 totals 15 residues. CDR3 protein: CASSAAGTGGDEQFF. DNA of the CDR3: TGTGCCAGCAGCGCAGCCGGGACAGGGGGCGATGAGCAGTTCTTC.

This chain uses TRBV4-1 with TRBJ2-5; 11 nucleotides agree with TRBD1. The length of the CDR3 is 16 residues. Germline V gives CDR1 MGHRA, CDR2 YSYEKL. V lost 3 bases to trimming and J lost 7 bases; unmatched junction nucleotides: 10. CDR3: CASSQGTGGAQRTQYF. The CDR3 bases are TGCGCCAGCAGCCAGGGGACAGGGGGGGCTCAGAGGACCCAGTACTTC.

The V and J genes are TRBV20-1 and TRBJ2-7; D may be TRBD2 (5 bases). With 7 bases removed from V and 2 bases from J, the gap between germline ends came to 12 bases. This CDR3 is built from 12 residues. Germline CDR1 is DFQATT and CDR2 is SNEGSKA (reference sequence). CDR3 residues: CSGSADTYEQYF. CDR3 DNA sequence: TGCAGTGGGTCAGCGGATACCTACGAGCAGTACTTC.

Only one count was recorded for this clonotype. The chain employs TRBV6-1 and TRBJ2-5; D is possibly TRBD1 (5 bases). The CDR3 has 15 amino acids. The V gene lost 7 bases and the J gene lost 5 bases, with 20 bases spanning the gap. CDR1 and CDR2 (germline): MNHNS, SASEGT. CDR3 residues: CASTTRQGPRETQYF. The CDR3 nucleotides are TGTGCCAGCACCACAAGGCAGGGTCCAAGGGAGACCCAGTACTTC.

This chain joins TRBV2 and TRBJ2-7; TRBD2 matches at 10 bases. Germline V gene sequence: CDR1 SNHLY, CDR2 FYNNEI. The CDR3 runs to 16 residues. The J segment lost 4 bases and the V segment lost 0 bases, leaving 6 bases of the junction unmatched. This CDR3 is CASSEARASGSYEQYF. CDR3 coding DNA: TGTGCCAGCAGTGAAGCAAGGGCTAGCGGGAGTTACGAGCAGTACTTC.

The rearrangement joins TRBV4-2 to TRBJ2-1; 8 bases fit TRBD1. Unmatched junction bases numbered 8, after V lost 6 bases and J lost 4 bases. Germline CDR1 reads LGHNA; CDR2 reads YNFKEQ. The CDR3 loop spans 15 amino acids. For the CDR3, the DNA is TGTGCCAGCAGTCACGGACAGGGATCTTACAATGAGCAGTTCTTC. Its protein product is CASSHGQGSYNEQFF.

V and J are TRBV12-3 or TRBV12-4 and TRBJ2-7; D is tentatively TRBD1 or TRBD2 (5 bases each). The CDR3 totals 13 residues. The ends were cut back, 1 base at V and 3 bases at J, with 7 bases in the middle. The CDR3 region is CASSLVGDYEQYF. The CDR3, as DNA: TGTGCCAGCAGTTTAGTGGGGGACTACGAGCAGTACTTC.

This clonotype has a handful of counts. The rearrangement joins TRBV30 to TRBJ1-5; D possibly corresponds to TRBD1 (5 bases). The V gene's germline CDR1 is GTSNPN and CDR2 SVGIG (reference sequence). Trimming removed 0 bases from V and 4 bases from J, with 13 bases in between. CDR3 length: 15 residues. CDR3 loop: CAWSVGGTVNQPQHF. The DNA for the CDR3 is TGTGCCTGGAGTGTTGGGGGGACGGTGAATCAGCCCCAGCATTTT.

This chain connects TRBV20-1 to TRBJ2-1, with 10 positions matching TRBD2. The CDR3 runs to 15 residues. Germline V gives CDR1 DFQATT, CDR2 SNEGSKA (reference sequence). After removal of 4 bases from V and 7 bases from J, the junction contained 10 bases not matched to a gene. The CDR3 loop reads CSATPLAGAWNEQFF. DNA for the CDR3: TGCAGTGCTACTCCCCTAGCGGGGGCGTGGAATGAGCAGTTCTTC.

Here the CDR3 DNA reads TGCGCCAGCAGCTTGGACCCGGCAACCTATGGGGCCAACGTCCTGACTTTC. The encoded protein is CASSLDPATYGANVLTF. V is TRBV5-1 and J is TRBJ2-6; D gene uncertain. In germline, CDR1 is SGHRS, CDR2 YFSETQ. V shed 0 bases and J shed 3 bases, with 13 bases lying between them. The CDR3 extends over 17 amino acids.

This rearrangement joins TRBV3-1 to TRBJ2-1; the match to TRBD2 covers 10 bases. This CDR3 spans 16 amino acids. J was trimmed by 7 bases and V by 2 bases; bases with no gene match: 8. The germline V gene has CDR1 LGHDT and CDR2 YNNKEL (reference sequence). CDR3 bases: TGTGCCAGCAGCCAACGAATAGCGGGGGGCCGGAATGAGCAGTTCTTC. This encodes CASSQRIAGGRNEQFF.

The chain combines TRBV4-1 with TRBJ2-1; D might be TRBD1 (7 bases). CDR3 length equals 15 residues. CDR1 is MGHRA, CDR2 YSYEKL, per germline. Trimming left V 1 base short and J 5 bases short, with 12 bases between. CDR3 bases: TGCGCCAGCAGCCAAGGTACAGGGGAGGACAATGAGCAGTTCTTC. It yields the protein CASSQGTGEDNEQFF.

This chain links TRBV5-1 with TRBJ2-7, with 7 bases matching TRBD2. The CDR3 loop spans 15 amino acids. Germline values: CDR1 SGHRS, CDR2 YFSETQ. J gave up 0 bases and V 4 bases, and 7 bases lay outside the gene matches. The CDR3 is CASSPTSVSSYEQYF. CDR3 coding DNA: TGCGCCAGCAGCCCCACTAGCGTATCCTCCTACGAGCAGTACTTC.

This rearrangement joins TRBV5-1 to TRBJ2-5; no reliable D call. Germline lookup yields CDR1 SGHRS and CDR2 YFSETQ. Trimming took 0 bases from V and 4 from J, leaving 7 bases between them. CDR3 size: 13 residues. In DNA, the CDR3 is TGCGCCAGCAGCTTGGGTTTGCCAGAGACCCAGTACTTC. Its protein product is CASSLGLPETQYF.

J is TRBJ1-1 and V is TRBV6-1; no clear D gene. Per germline, CDR1 MNHNS and CDR2 SASEGT. The CDR3 sequence is 13 residues long. V gave up 7 bases and J gave up 0 bases, with 9 bases separating them. CDR3 sequence: CASTTTLNTEAFF. The CDR3 DNA follows: TGTGCCAGCACTACGACACTGAACACTGAAGCTTTCTTT.

This chain connects TRBV20-1 to TRBJ2-7, with TRBD1 identical over 7 bases. CDR3 size: 14 residues. V shed 3 bases and J 3 bases; nucleotides not matched to a gene: 8. CDR1 and CDR2 from the germline V gene are DFQATT and SNEGSKA (reference sequence). CDR3 region: CSARDVQGYYEQYF. CDR3 bases: TGCAGTGCTAGGGATGTACAGGGGTACTACGAGCAGTACTTC.

The gene calls are TRBV5-1 and TRBJ2-5; weak D call: TRBD1 (7 bases). Trimming pared 5 bases from V and 4 bases from J, leaving 18 bases between. The CDR3 runs 15 residues. CDR1 and CDR2 from the germline V gene are SGHRS and YFSETQ. The CDR3 here is CASSRGQVGGETQYF. The CDR3 nucleotides are TGCGCCAGCAGTCGCGGACAGGTGGGGGGAGAGACCCAGTACTTC.

The J gene is TRBJ2-2, the V gene TRBV29-1, with a possible D match to TRBD1 (6 bases). Germline V gene data show CDR1 as SQVTM and CDR2 as ANQGSEA. The CDR3 length is 15 residues. The germline V and J ends were trimmed by 4 bases and 4 bases, with 16 bases remaining between them. The CDR3 region has the DNA TGCAGCGTTGTCTCGCAGGGGCAGGGCACCGGGGAGCTGTTTTTT. The encoded protein is CSVVSQGQGTGELFF.

A few counts support this clonotype. The V gene is TRBV2, the J gene TRBJ2-7; D possibly corresponds to TRBD2 (6 bases). This CDR3 region has 15 residues. Trimming left V 3 bases short and J 2 bases short, with 14 bases between. Germline CDR1 reads SNHLY; CDR2 reads FYNNEI. The CDR3 here is CASSDRTSLTYEQYF. CDR3 sequence (DNA): TGTGCCAGCAGTGACCGAACTAGCCTCACCTACGAGCAGTACTTC. Full variable domain (rest looked up from reference TRBV2 and TRBJ2-7): EPEVTQTPSHQVTQMGQEVILRCVPISNHLYFYWYRQILGQKVEFLVSFYNNEISEKSEIFDDQFSVERPDGSNFTLKIRSTKLEDSAMYFCASSDRTSLTYEQYFGPGTRLTVT.

The rearrangement joins TRBV11-2 to TRBJ2-7; 7 bases match TRBD2. Looked up from germline, CDR1 is SGHAT and CDR2 is FQNNGV. This CDR3 has 15 amino acids. V dropped 2 bases and J dropped 5; count of bases not matched to a gene: 9. CDR3 DNA: TGTGCCAGCAGCTTAAACTGGGGGACTACGGACGAGCAGTACTTC. Its translation: CASSLNWGTTDEQYF.

There are many counts of this clonotype. This chain uses TRBV28 with TRBJ1-2, with unresolved D. V was clipped by 3 bases and J by 7 bases, with 21 bases between them. Germline V gene data show CDR1 as MDHEN and CDR2 as SYDVKM. The CDR3 is 16 amino acids. This CDR3 reads CASSFDPAGGESGYTF. Written as DNA, the CDR3 is TGTGCCAGCAGTTTTGATCCAGCCGGCGGGGAAAGTGGCTACACCTTC.